A selection of T cell receptor beta chains follows, all from one sample in a study of T cells expressing NK-cell markers. TCRdb re-analyzed the 5' RACE reads; it lists each CDR3 protein once, without DNA. The table for this sample gives 120,000 to 150,000 distinct CDR3 sequences. The sample comprised blood T cells: a sorted CD56 or NKG2C T cell subset, CD4+ or CD8+ T cells, or bulk PBMC T cells (not recorded which). All receptors derive from a man younger than 35 in good health. Both conserved end residues are part of each CDR3.

V gene	CDR3 length	J gene	CDR3 protein
TRBV7-8	15	TRBJ2-5	CASSFGTSFGETQYF
TRBV20-1	12	TRBJ2-1	CSGTGLFNEQFF
TRBV29-1	16	TRBJ2-3	CSVEERGRAIADTQYF
TRBV12-3/TRBV12-4	15	TRBJ2-5	CASSRRDRELGTQYF
TRBV6-1	12	TRBJ2-1	CAAREGYNEQFF
TRBV20-1	17	TRBJ2-3	CSARAPPTSAYTDTQYF
TRBV29-1	13	TRBJ1-4	CSVVGTTNEKLFF
TRBV15	16	TRBJ1-4	CATSQTLQLNNEKLFF
TRBV4-3	14	TRBJ2-1	CASSQGQPNNEQFF
TRBV6-5	16	TRBJ2-1	CASRLTSGASYNEQFF
TRBV6-2/TRBV6-3	16	TRBJ2-7	CASTRQRGPLSYEQYF
TRBV6-5	16	TRBJ2-2	CASSPRRVGGPGELFF
TRBV12-3/TRBV12-4	14	TRBJ2-5	CASSPELAGETQYF
TRBV5-6	17	TRBJ2-1	CASSPTRTSGYYNEQFF
TRBV20-1	14	TRBJ2-5	CSAGGRGSWETQYF
TRBV7-9	16	TRBJ1-1	CASSLGTGGANTEAFF
TRBV5-4	11	TRBJ2-1	CASSILGEQFF
TRBV27	16	TRBJ1-6	CASSLGGGSYNSPLHF
TRBV13	13	TRBJ1-2	CASSLDGIYGYTF
TRBV29-1	11	TRBJ2-5	CSDRFQETQYF
TRBV3-1	14	TRBJ1-6	CASSEDRLGSPLHF
TRBV24-1	14	TRBJ2-3	CATSELTGGDTQYF
TRBV12-5	15	TRBJ2-5	CASGPGTGGSETQYF
TRBV15	16	TRBJ2-2	CATSSFAGGNTGELFF
TRBV20-1	14	TRBJ2-1	CSARDRGHGNEQFF
TRBV20-1	13	TRBJ2-2	CSARDIATGELFF
TRBV20-1	17	TRBJ2-7	CSARGTGTSNIIGEQYF
TRBV30	14	TRBJ2-2	CAWSWGSTTGELFF
TRBV6-1	15	TRBJ1-5	CASSDWTADDQPQHF
TRBV9	16	TRBJ1-4	CASSTHTGTDNEKLFF
TRBV6-2/TRBV6-3	15	TRBJ1-1	CASSSGWGQNTEAFF
TRBV7-9	15	TRBJ2-7	CASSYPGTLNYEQYF
TRBV10-2	14	TRBJ2-3	CASSDGMNTDTQYF
TRBV19	18	TRBJ2-1	CASSNGGGLAGIYNEQFF
TRBV27	15	TRBJ2-1	CASTLGGAHYNEQFF
TRBV30	16	TRBJ2-1	CAWDSTGTGVWNEQFF
TRBV5-4	14	TRBJ1-1	CASSLRQPNTEAFF
TRBV7-9	14	TRBJ2-1	CASSGWREPNEQFF
TRBV20-1	18	TRBJ2-1	CSARVPSPGLAGDAEQFF
TRBV27	15	TRBJ2-1	CASSSVGGPNNEQFF
TRBV12-3/TRBV12-4	14	TRBJ1-5	CASGETGLMVPQHF